This T cell receptor beta chain was found in a study of T cell responses to AZD1222 COVID-19 vaccine. For this clone: Its antigen is still unknown.

General study results and limits: Repertoires were collected only later (after the peak T cell response had occurred). There were vaccine-associated CD4 TCRs across spike, dominant at 160-218 and 743-854.

Germline loops: CDR1 MNHEY, CDR2 SMNVEV (reference sequence). The CDR3 is 14 amino acids. V lost 5 bases and J 6 bases, leaving 15 bases between the germline ends. Method: immunoSEQ multiplex PCR; TCRdb's copy keeps in-frame clones and lacks some. The repertoire consists of approximately 160,000 clones, with under 95% occurring once and the leading ten covering 4.5% to 5.5%. The sequenced sample was peripheral blood, obtained 28 days after the second AZD1222 dose. V and J are TRBV27 and TRBJ2-3, with a tentative D call TRBD2 (5 bases). The source is an adult who received the AZD1222 COVID-19 vaccine. Written as DNA, the CDR3 is TGTGCCAGCAGTCAGTGGGCGGGCGGCGATACGCAGTATTTT. Translated: CASSQWAGGDTQYF.